These 8 T cell receptor beta chains were all obtained from the same sample, sequenced in a study of cytomegalovirus exposure and HLA in healthy donors. Primers included in the PCR were 60 Vbeta and 13 Jbeta primers. The protocol was immunoSEQ multiplex PCR, while the TCRdb copy is restricted to in-frame clones and leaves out a portion. The table lists roughly 170,000 clones, 77% of them singletons. The sequenced sample consisted of PBMCs. Receptors originate from a woman younger than 45 in good health and CMV-seropositive.

The chain has TRBV6-6 and TRBJ2-1; 8 bases align to TRBD1. CDR1 and CDR2 (germline): MNHNY, SVGAGI (reference sequence). The trim removed 4 bases at V and 2 bases at J, leaving 7 bases unmatched. CDR3 length: 16 residues. The chain's CDR3 is CASSSRTGSAYNEQFF. The CDR3 bases are TGTGCCAGCAGTTCAAGGACAGGGAGCGCCTACAATGAGCAGTTCTTC.

This clone was seen only a few times. The chain couples TRBV7-2 to TRBJ2-2; 7 bases fit TRBD2. Trimming cost V 7 bases and J 4 bases; bases outside gene matches: 18. The CDR3 is 18 amino acids. The germline V gene encodes CDR1 SGHTA and CDR2 FQGNSA. The CDR3, as DNA: TGTGCCAGCATCCCCTTGTCCGGCCTAGCGGAAATCACCGGGGAGCTGTTTTTT. Translation gives CASIPLSGLAEITGELFF.

The V call is TRBV10-1, the J call TRBJ2-7; 7 bases map to TRBD2. With V trimmed by 6 bases and J by 3 bases, 5 bases remained unmatched. This CDR3 is built from 13 residues. The germline V gene encodes CDR1 WNHNN and CDR2 SYGVQD (reference sequence). For the CDR3, the DNA is TGCGCCAGCAGCCCCGGGACTAACTACGAGCAGTACTTC. This translates into CASSPGTNYEQYF.

This clone was observed a single time. The V and J genes are TRBV6-5 and TRBJ2-5; possibly TRBD2 for D (5 bases). The CDR3 runs 13 residues. Germline CDR1 MNHEY, CDR2 SVGAGI. The V and J ends lost 0 bases and 6 bases respectively, with 8 bases between them. The CDR3 coding sequence is TGTGCCAGCAGTTACTCAACCGGGAAGACCCAGTACTTC. Amino acids: CASSYSTGKTQYF.

The V call is TRBV19, the J call TRBJ1-1, with TRBD1 matching 9 bases. This CDR3 has 15 amino acids. J gave up 3 bases and V 5 bases, and 7 bases lay outside the gene matches. Germline V gene sequence: CDR1 LNHDA, CDR2 SQIVND (reference sequence). The DNA for the CDR3 is TGTGCCAGTAGTCCCTGGCGACAGGGGGACACTGAAGCTTTCTTT. This gives the protein CASSPWRQGDTEAFF.

This chain joins TRBV4-2 and TRBJ1-3; 8 positions match TRBD1. V lost 3 bases to trimming and J lost 0 bases; unmatched junction nucleotides: 7. The CDR3 consists of 17 residues. Looked up from germline, CDR1 is LGHNA and CDR2 is YNFKEQ. The CDR3: CASSQLDRASSGNTIYF. The CDR3 DNA reads as TGTGCCAGCAGCCAGTTGGACAGGGCCAGCTCTGGAAACACCATATATTTT.

The chain carries TRBV2 and TRBJ2-3, with D perhaps TRBD1 (5 bases). Germline assignment: CDR1 SNHLY and CDR2 FYNNEI. V lost 6 bases, J lost 0 bases, and 10 bases lay in between. The CDR3 has 14 amino acids. The CDR3 DNA reads as TGTGCCAGCAGGGGGCTCCAGAGCACAGATACGCAGTATTTT. Translation gives CASRGLQSTDTQYF.

J is TRBJ2-7 and V is TRBV6-5; 7 bases fit TRBD2. The V segment lost 0 bases and the J segment 4 bases; nucleotides outside the gene matches: 9. From germline, CDR1 is MNHEY and CDR2 SVGAGI. This CDR3 is built from 16 residues. CDR3 nucleotides: TGTGCCAGCAGTTACTCGATGGGGGGGACGGGGTACGAGCAGTACTTC. It codes for CASSYSMGGTGYEQYF.